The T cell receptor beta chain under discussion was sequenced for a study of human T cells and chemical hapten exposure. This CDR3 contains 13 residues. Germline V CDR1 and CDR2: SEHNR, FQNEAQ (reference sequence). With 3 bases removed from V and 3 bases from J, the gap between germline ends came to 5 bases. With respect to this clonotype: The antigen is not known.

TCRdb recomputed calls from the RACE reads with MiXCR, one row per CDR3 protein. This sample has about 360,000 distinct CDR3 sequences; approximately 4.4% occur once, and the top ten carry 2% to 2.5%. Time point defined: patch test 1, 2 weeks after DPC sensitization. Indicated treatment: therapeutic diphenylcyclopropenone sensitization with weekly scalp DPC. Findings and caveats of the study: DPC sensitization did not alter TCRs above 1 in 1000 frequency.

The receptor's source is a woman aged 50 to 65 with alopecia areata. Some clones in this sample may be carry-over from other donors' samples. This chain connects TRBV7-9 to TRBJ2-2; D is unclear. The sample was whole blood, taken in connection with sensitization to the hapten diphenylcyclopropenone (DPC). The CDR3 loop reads CASSFSYTGELFF. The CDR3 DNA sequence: TGTGCCAGCAGCTTCAGCTACACCGGGGAGCTGTTTTTT.